This T cell receptor beta chain was identified in a study of T cell responses to AZD1222 COVID-19 vaccine. Study-level points and caveats: Samples come after the peak T cell response, not at day 14.

As concerns this clone: Antigen specificity is unknown.

V shed 0 bases, J shed 1 base, and the junction held 0 bases outside the gene matches. CDR1 and CDR2 (germline): MNHEY, SVGAGI. There are 15 residues in the CDR3. Produced via immunoSEQ multiplex PCR; TCRdb's table is partial and in-frame only. This sample has about 48,000 clones, with approximately 91% found just once. This sequence originates from an adult who received the AZD1222 COVID-19 vaccine. This sample comprised peripheral blood, obtained 28 days after the second AZD1222 dose. J is TRBJ1-5 and V is TRBV6-5, with 7 positions matching TRBD1. Written as DNA, the CDR3 is TGTGCCAGCAGTTACTCGGGACAGAGCAATCAGCCCCAGCATTTT. Protein product: CASSYSGQSNQPQHF.